The TCR beta chain under discussion was sequenced for a study of CD8+ T cells in alopecia areata. Whole-study findings and limits: Lesional scalp exceeded normal scalp in clonality, especially in alopecia totalis/universalis. Researchers say the link of baseline CD8+ expansion to response remains uncertain, with one nonresponder.

The CDR3 sequence is 14 residues long. Trimming took off 0 bases at V and 2 bases at J, with 8 bases between the two ends. Germline V gives CDR1 SGHRS, CDR2 YFSETQ. Indicated treatment: oral pan-JAK inhibitor, 5-10 mg twice daily. Lesional scalp punch biopsies and peripheral blood came from alopecia areata patients. Extraction and reverse transcription of RNA yielded cDNA as the sequencing template. TCRdb's copy holds only in-frame clones and misses some; the assay was immunoSEQ multiplex PCR. This repertoire shows some 180,000 clones, about 53% found once; its top ten account for 11%. Only a few counts were recorded for this clone. Its antigen is still unknown.

This clonotype was sampled from a human donor with alopecia areata. The chain carries TRBV5-1 and TRBJ2-5, with unresolved D. Sequenced here: CD8+ T cells sorted from blood, sampled at week 24, from a patient treated with tofacitinib. The CDR3 DNA reads TGCGCCAGCAGCTTGGTACAGCGACAAGAGACCCAGTACTTC. It is translated as CASSLVQRQETQYF.